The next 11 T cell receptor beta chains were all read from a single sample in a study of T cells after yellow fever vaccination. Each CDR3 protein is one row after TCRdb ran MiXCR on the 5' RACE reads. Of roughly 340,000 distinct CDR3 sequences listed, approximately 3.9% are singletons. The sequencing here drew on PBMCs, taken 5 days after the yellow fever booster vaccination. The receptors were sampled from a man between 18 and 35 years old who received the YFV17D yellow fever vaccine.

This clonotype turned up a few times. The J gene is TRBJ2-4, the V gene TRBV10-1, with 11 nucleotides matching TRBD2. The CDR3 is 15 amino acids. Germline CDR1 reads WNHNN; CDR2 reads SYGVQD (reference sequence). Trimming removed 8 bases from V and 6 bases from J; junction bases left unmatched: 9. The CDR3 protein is CASEASGGPLNIQYF. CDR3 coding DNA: TGCGCCAGCGAGGCTAGCGGGGGGCCCTTAAACATTCAGTACTTC.

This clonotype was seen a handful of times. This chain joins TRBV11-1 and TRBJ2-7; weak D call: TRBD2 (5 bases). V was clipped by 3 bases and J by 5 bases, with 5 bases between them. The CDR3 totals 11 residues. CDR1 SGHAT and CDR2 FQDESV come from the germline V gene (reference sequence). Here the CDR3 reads CASSFGNEQYF. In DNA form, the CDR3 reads TGTGCCAGCAGCTTCGGGAACGAGCAGTACTTC.

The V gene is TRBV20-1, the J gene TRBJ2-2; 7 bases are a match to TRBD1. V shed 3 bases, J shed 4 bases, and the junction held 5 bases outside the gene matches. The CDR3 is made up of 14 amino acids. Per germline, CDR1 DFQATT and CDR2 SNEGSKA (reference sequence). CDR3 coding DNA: TGCAGTGCTAGCGCGACAGGGCTCACCGGGGAGCTGTTTTTT. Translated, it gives CSASATGLTGELFF.

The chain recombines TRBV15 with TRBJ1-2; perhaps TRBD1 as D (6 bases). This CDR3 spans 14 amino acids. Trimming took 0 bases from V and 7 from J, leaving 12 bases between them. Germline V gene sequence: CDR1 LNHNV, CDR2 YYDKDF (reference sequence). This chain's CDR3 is CATSRDRGPSGYTF. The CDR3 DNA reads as TGTGCCACCAGCAGAGATCGGGGGCCAAGTGGCTACACCTTC.

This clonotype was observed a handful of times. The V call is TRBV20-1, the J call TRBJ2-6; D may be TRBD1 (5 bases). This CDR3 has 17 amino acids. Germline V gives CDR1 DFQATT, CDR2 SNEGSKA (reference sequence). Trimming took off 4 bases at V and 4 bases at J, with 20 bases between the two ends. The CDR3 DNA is TGCAGTGCTACAACGGCAGGGAAAAATACCGGGGCCAACGTCCTGACTTTC. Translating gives CSATTAGKNTGANVLTF.

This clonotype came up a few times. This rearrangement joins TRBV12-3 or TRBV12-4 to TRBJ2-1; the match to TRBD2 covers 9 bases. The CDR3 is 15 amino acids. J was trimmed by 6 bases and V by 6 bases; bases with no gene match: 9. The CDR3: CASSLWLAGTNEQFF. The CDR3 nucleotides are TGTGCCAGCAGCTTATGGCTAGCGGGGACCAATGAGCAGTTCTTC.

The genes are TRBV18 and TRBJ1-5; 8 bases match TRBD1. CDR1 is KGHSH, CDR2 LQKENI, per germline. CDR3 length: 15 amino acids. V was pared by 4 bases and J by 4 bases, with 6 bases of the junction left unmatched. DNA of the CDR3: TGTGCCAGCTCACTCGGGGACAGGCTAAATCAGCCCCAGCATTTT. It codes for CASSLGDRLNQPQHF.

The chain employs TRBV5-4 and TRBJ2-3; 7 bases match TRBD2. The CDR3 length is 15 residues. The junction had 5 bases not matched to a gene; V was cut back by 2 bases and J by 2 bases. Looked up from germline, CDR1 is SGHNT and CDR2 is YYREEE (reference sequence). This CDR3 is CASSFPAGDTDTQYF. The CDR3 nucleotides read TGTGCCAGCAGCTTTCCTGCGGGGGACACAGATACGCAGTATTTT.

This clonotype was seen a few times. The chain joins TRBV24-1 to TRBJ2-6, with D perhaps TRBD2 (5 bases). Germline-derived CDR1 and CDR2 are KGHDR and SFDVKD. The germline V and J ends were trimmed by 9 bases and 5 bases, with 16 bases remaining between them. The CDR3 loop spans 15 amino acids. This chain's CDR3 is CATRRRRFRANVLTF. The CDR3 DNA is TGTGCCACCCGGAGGAGGCGGTTTAGGGCCAACGTCCTGACTTTC.

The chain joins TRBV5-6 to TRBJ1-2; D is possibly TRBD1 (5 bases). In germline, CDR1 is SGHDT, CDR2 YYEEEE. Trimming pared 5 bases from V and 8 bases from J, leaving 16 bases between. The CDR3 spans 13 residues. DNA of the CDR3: TGTGCCAGCAGTTTCGACAGCCAAGGAGGCTACACCTTC. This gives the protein CASSFDSQGGYTF.

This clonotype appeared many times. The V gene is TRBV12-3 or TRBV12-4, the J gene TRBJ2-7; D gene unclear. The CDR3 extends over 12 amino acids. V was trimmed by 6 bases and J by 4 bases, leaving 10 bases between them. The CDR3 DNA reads TGTGCCAGCAGCCCGTTGGGATACGAGCAGTACTTC. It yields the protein CASSPLGYEQYF.